A single sample is the source of the 31 T cell receptor beta chains below, sequenced in a study of breast tumors, draining lymph nodes, adjacent tissues. Samples came from axillary lymph nodes draining the breast cancer. TCRdb independently ran MiXCR on the multiplex PCR reads; one entry per CDR3 protein. Here the sample spans approximately 230,000 distinct CDR3 sequences, 30% to 35% being singletons. Sequencing input: axillary lymph node tissue. The receptors derive from a female donor with breast cancer. Some clones in this sample may be carry-over from other donors' samples.

Comments on this clonotype: This may arise from a read error, as a much more abundant clone is one base away. This CDR3 reads CAGSVRQELGYGYTF. CDR3 coding DNA: TGTGCCGGCAGCGTACGACAGGAGCTAGGCTATGGCTACACCTTC. V gene TRBV24-1 combines with J gene TRBJ1-2, with D perhaps TRBD1 (6 bases). Per the germline V gene, CDR1 is KGHDR and CDR2 is SFDVKD. The V gene lost 12 bases and the J gene lost 4 bases, with 23 bases spanning the gap. This CDR3 spans 15 amino acids.

The chain is built from TRBV7-3 and TRBJ2-3; 8 nucleotides align to TRBD2. V shed 4 bases, J shed 1 base, and the junction held 7 bases outside the gene matches. Per the germline V gene, CDR1 is SGHTA and CDR2 is FQGTGA. The CDR3 length is 16 residues. The CDR3 DNA follows: TGTGCCAGCAGCTCTCCCGGGACTAGTCGCACAGATACGCAGTATTTT. It translates to CASSSPGTSRTDTQYF.

This clonotype has at least ten counts. The chain is built from TRBV12-5 and TRBJ2-2, with D hard to call. The CDR3 is 16 amino acids. Trimming stripped 2 bases from V and 6 bases from J, with 16 bases between. Germline CDR1 reads LGHNT; CDR2 reads FRNRAP. The CDR3 loop reads CASGLPRTQTAGELFF. The CDR3 coding sequence is TGTGCTAGTGGTTTGCCTCGGACGCAGACGGCCGGGGAGCTGTTTTTT.

CDR3 region: CATGQAAYEQYF. The CDR3 nucleotides read TGTGCCACTGGACAGGCTGCCTACGAGCAGTACTTC. J is TRBJ2-7 and V is TRBV10-3, with 7 bases matching TRBD1. The germline CDR1 and CDR2 sequences are ENHRY and SYGVKD. CDR3 length: 12 amino acids. The ends lost 10 bases at V and 2 bases at J; junction bases unmatched: 5.

J is TRBJ2-7 and V is TRBV5-4; 7 bases map to TRBD2. The junction had 10 bases not matched to a gene; V was cut back by 4 bases and J by 3 bases. The CDR3 sequence is 15 residues long. CDR1 is SGHNT and CDR2 is YYREEE in the germline V gene (reference sequence). CDR3 protein: CASSGASGPLYEQYF. The CDR3 DNA reads TGTGCCAGCAGCGGGGCTAGCGGCCCCCTCTACGAGCAGTACTTC.

The gene calls are TRBV2 and TRBJ2-6; D possibly corresponds to TRBD1 (5 bases). Trimming shortened V by 4 bases and J by 1 base, and 8 bases separated the two germline ends. The CDR3 length is 15 residues. Germline loops: CDR1 SNHLY, CDR2 FYNNEI. The CDR3 sequence: CASSGGRSGANVLTF. CDR3 coding DNA: TGTGCCAGCAGTGGGGGCAGATCTGGGGCCAACGTCCTGACTTTC. Filled out from reference TRBV2 and TRBJ2-6, the complete variable domain reads EPEVTQTPSHQVTQMGQEVILRCVPISNHLYFYWYRQILGQKVEFLVSFYNNEISEKSEIFDDQFSVERPDGSNFTLKIRSTKLEDSAMYFCASSGGRSGANVLTFGAGSRLTVL.

This clonotype was observed many times. The rearrangement joins TRBV2 to TRBJ2-7, with D uncertain. The CDR3 has 14 amino acids. The V gene's germline CDR1 is SNHLY and CDR2 FYNNEI. The V end lost 1 base, the J end lost 4 bases, and 11 bases lay between the germline ends. Here the CDR3 DNA reads TGTGCCAGCAGTGAAGAGGGTGAGTTATACGAGCAGTACTTC. Protein product: CASSEEGELYEQYF.

As concerns this clonotype: This is likely a read error, given that the CDR3 carries no conserved phenylalanine or tryptophan at its end. The V and J genes are TRBV20-1 and TRBJ1-4, with D perhaps matching TRBD1 (6 bases). Per germline, CDR1 DFQATT and CDR2 SNEGSKA (reference sequence). V dropped 5 bases and J dropped 11 bases, with 15 bases sitting between them. The CDR3 is made up of 12 amino acids. The CDR3 bases are TGCAGTGCTTCGCAGGGGATGGTGAAACTGTTTTCT. It translates to CSASQGMVKLFS.

Remarks on this clonotype: Just one base apart from a much larger clone, this may be a read error. The rearrangement links TRBV7-3 to TRBJ2-2; maybe TRBD2 (6 bases). Germline CDR1 is SGHTA and CDR2 is FQGTGA. The CDR3 has 14 residues. The CDR3 sequence is CASSPNLNTGGLFF. The CDR3 DNA reads TGTGCCAGCAGCCCGAACCTTAACACCGGGGGGCTGTTTTTT.

This clonotype came up many times. The chain recombines TRBV4-1 with TRBJ1-6; D gene ambiguous. Trimming pared 0 bases from V and 9 bases from J, leaving 9 bases between. Germline lookup yields CDR1 MGHRA and CDR2 YSYEKL. The length of the CDR3 is 14 residues. This CDR3 reads CASSQDGSTSPLHF. DNA of the CDR3: TGCGCCAGCAGCCAAGATGGAAGCACTTCACCCCTCCACTTT.

The chain has TRBV20-1 and TRBJ1-1; 7 positions match TRBD1. There are 15 residues in the CDR3. Germline V gene sequence: CDR1 DFQATT, CDR2 SNEGSKA (reference sequence). V shed 6 bases and J 5 bases; nucleotides not matched to a gene: 15. The CDR3 DNA sequence: TGCAGTGCCCGGAGGACCCACAGGGGTAGTACTGAAGCTTTCTTT. Amino acids: CSARRTHRGSTEAFF.

This clonotype was recorded many times. As DNA, the CDR3 is TGTGCCAGCAGCTTAGGGACTAGCCAAACCACAGATACGCAGTATTTT. Its translation: CASSLGTSQTTDTQYF. V is TRBV7-9 and J is TRBJ2-3; 8 positions match TRBD2. The CDR3 has 16 amino acids. V was pared by 1 base and J by 2 bases, with 5 bases of the junction left unmatched. Germline V CDR1 and CDR2: SEHNR, FQNEAQ (reference sequence).

The V call is TRBV6-1, the J call TRBJ2-7; the D is unclear. Trimming stripped 2 bases from V and 2 bases from J, with 13 bases between. In germline, CDR1 is MNHNS, CDR2 SASEGT. This CDR3 region has 15 residues. The CDR3 bases are TGTGCCAGCAGTGAATTCCGGAACGGAGCCTACGAGCAGTACTTC. This gives the protein CASSEFRNGAYEQYF.

This chain uses TRBV24-1 with TRBJ2-3; either TRBD1 or TRBD2 may supply D (6 bases each). CDR3 length: 14 amino acids. Germline CDR1 is KGHDR and CDR2 is SFDVKD. Trimming took 2 bases from V and 8 from J, leaving 13 bases between them. CDR3 DNA sequence: TGTGCCACCAGTGATTCCCGGGGGCAGGGTACGCAGTATTTT. Its protein product is CATSDSRGQGTQYF.

This clonotype was counted ten times or more. The genes are TRBV20-1 and TRBJ2-7; D is undetermined. Deletions cut 1 base from V and 3 bases from J, with 7 bases between. The CDR3 sequence is 12 residues long. Germline V gives CDR1 DFQATT, CDR2 SNEGSKA (reference sequence). The CDR3 DNA follows: TGCAGTGCTAGAGGGACGGACTACGAGCAGTACTTC. It yields the protein CSARGTDYEQYF.

Details on this clonotype: An end of the junction does not agree with germline; a read error may underlie this. The CDR3 DNA is TGTGCCAGCAGCCTACGGGTCCAGGGCTATGGCTACACCTTC. Protein: CASSLRVQGYGYTF. The chain links TRBV4-1 to TRBJ1-2; D possibly corresponds to TRBD1 (5 bases). This CDR3 has 14 amino acids. Germline-derived CDR1 and CDR2 are MGHRA and YSYEKL.

In its sample, this clonotype was seen many times. This chain links TRBV5-1 with TRBJ1-2; D may be TRBD1 (6 bases). The V gene's germline CDR1 is SGHRS and CDR2 YFSETQ. Between the trimmed V and J ends, which lost 2 bases and 4 bases, there was a span of 12 bases. The CDR3 totals 14 residues. CDR3 sequence reads: CASSFGGALYGYTF. CDR3 nucleotides: TGCGCCAGCAGCTTTGGGGGCGCCCTCTATGGCTACACCTTC.

This clonotype was counted many times. The chain links TRBV18 to TRBJ1-4; D is ambiguous. CDR3 size: 13 residues. Germline CDR1 reads KGHSH; CDR2 reads LQKENI. Trimming cost V 2 bases and J 8 bases, with 9 bases left between them. The CDR3 protein is CASSPRVGEKLFF. The CDR3 region has the DNA TGTGCCAGCTCACCAAGAGTGGGGGAAAAACTGTTTTTT.

This clonotype was picked up many times. The chain joins TRBV7-9 to TRBJ2-6, with unresolved D. The germline gives CDR1 SEHNR, CDR2 FQNEAQ (reference sequence). This CDR3 comprises 11 residues. Trimming shortened V by 10 bases and J by 8 bases, and 9 bases separated the two germline ends. DNA for the CDR3: TGTGCCATCGTCTCGTCCAACGTCCTGACTTTC. Residues: CAIVSSNVLTF.

This clonotype came up a few times. A read error may explain this, as a much larger clone is one base away. The V and J genes are TRBV12-3 or TRBV12-4 and TRBJ1-3; D might be TRBD1 (5 bases). V was clipped by 7 bases and J by 0 bases, with 10 bases between them. The CDR3 is 14 amino acids. The CDR3 protein is CASTRGNSGNTIYF. Written as DNA, the CDR3 is TGTGCCAGCACCCGGGGGAACTCTGGAAACACCATATATTTT.

This clonotype was picked up many times. J is TRBJ1-4 and V is TRBV7-2; D is undetermined. V lost 2 bases, J lost 2 bases, and 6 bases lay in between. The CDR3 covers 14 residues. Germline V lookup: CDR1 SGHTA, CDR2 FQGNSA. CDR3 loop: CASSLSGTNEKLFF. The CDR3 DNA reads TGTGCCAGCAGCTTATCGGGTACTAATGAAAAACTGTTTTTT.

The chain combines TRBV20-1 with TRBJ2-7, with 9 nucleotides matching TRBD1. Germline V gene data show CDR1 as DFQATT and CDR2 as SNEGSKA (reference sequence). The CDR3 runs to 16 residues. Trimming took 6 bases from V and 7 from J; bases not matched to a gene: 19. DNA of the CDR3: TGCAGTGCCAGCAGCGTAGACGGTCGGACAGGGGAGGAGCAGTACTTC. Encoded protein: CSASSVDGRTGEEQYF.

The V gene is TRBV2, the J gene TRBJ2-2; D call uncertain. Trimming removed 6 bases from V and 6 bases from J, with 17 bases in between. Germline V gene data show CDR1 as SNHLY and CDR2 as FYNNEI. The CDR3 loop spans 15 amino acids. The DNA of the CDR3 is TGTGCCAGCAGCCCGCGGACGGTTAAACCCGGGGAGCTGTTTTTT. As protein: CASSPRTVKPGELFF.

As concerns this clonotype: The junction shows a germline mismatch at one end, possibly a read error. CDR3 residues: CASSYGIQGCTF. The DNA for the CDR3 is TGTGCCAGCAGTTACGGGATTCAGGGCTGCACCTTC. The chain employs TRBV10-3 and TRBJ1-2; D is possibly TRBD1 (5 bases). CDR1 and CDR2 from the germline V gene are ENHRY and SYGVKD. This CDR3 is 12 amino acids long.

There are many counts of this clonotype. The V call is TRBV25-1, the J call TRBJ1-2; TRBD1 aligns across 8 bases. Germline CDR1 MGHDK, CDR2 SYGVNS. The CDR3 extends over 16 amino acids. Losses at the gene ends were 3 bases for V and 1 base for J; bases not matched to a gene: 7. CDR3 bases: TGTGCCAGCAGTGATCCCCGGACAGGGTATAACTATGGCTACACCTTC. Its translation is CASSDPRTGYNYGYTF.

This clonotype was observed many times. The chain joins TRBV10-3 to TRBJ1-2; D possibly corresponds to TRBD1 (6 bases). Trimming took off 2 bases at V and 5 bases at J, with 12 bases between the two ends. This CDR3 contains 14 residues. Germline V gene sequence: CDR1 ENHRY, CDR2 SYGVKD. The CDR3 loop reads CAISEGQLTYGYTF. CDR3 nucleotides: TGTGCCATCAGTGAGGGACAGTTAACATATGGCTACACCTTC.

This clonotype was detected ten times or more. The rearrangement joins TRBV7-2 to TRBJ1-6, with D possibly TRBD1 on 6 matching bases. With 5 bases removed from V and 4 bases from J, the gap between germline ends came to 12 bases. The CDR3 extends over 15 amino acids. Germline values: CDR1 SGHTA, CDR2 FQGNSA. The CDR3 DNA is TGTGCCAGCAGCCCTCGGACAGAGTATAATTCACCCCTCCACTTT. Translating it yields CASSPRTEYNSPLHF.

The table lists this clonotype with many counts. CDR3 DNA sequence: TGTGCCATCAGTGAGAGAACGAGTGGCTACACCTTC. This translates into CAISERTSGYTF. V and J are TRBV10-3 and TRBJ1-2, with D unresolved. There are 12 residues in the CDR3. V lost 2 bases and J lost 7, with 8 bases in between. Per the germline V gene, CDR1 is ENHRY and CDR2 is SYGVKD.

The chain has TRBV9 and TRBJ2-3, with 7 bases aligning to TRBD1. V lost 4 bases to trimming and J lost 0 bases; unmatched junction nucleotides: 14. The V gene's germline CDR1 is SGDLS and CDR2 YYNGEE. The CDR3 contains 18 residues. CDR3 bases: TGTGCCAGCAGCCCTCAAACAGGGGTGGGAGCTAGCACAGATACGCAGTATTTT. It codes for CASSPQTGVGASTDTQYF.

This clonotype was observed at least ten times. The chain links TRBV7-8 to TRBJ2-1; a weak D match, TRBD1 (5 bases). Germline CDR1 and CDR2: SGHVS and FQNEAQ. The V gene lost 2 bases and the J gene lost 9 bases, with 17 bases spanning the gap. This CDR3 is built from 15 residues. This CDR3 is CASSLQGRAMSEQFF. CDR3 nucleotide sequence: TGTGCCAGCAGCTTACAGGGTCGAGCAATGAGTGAGCAGTTCTTC.

This clonotype was picked up many times. This sequence joins TRBV5-1 and TRBJ1-3; unclear D gene. The germline V and J ends were trimmed by 0 bases and 0 bases, with 7 bases remaining between them. The CDR3 loop spans 15 amino acids. Looked up from germline, CDR1 is SGHRS and CDR2 is YFSETQ. CDR3 DNA sequence: TGCGCCAGCAGCTTGGACAGACCCTCTGGAAACACCATATATTTT. Protein: CASSLDRPSGNTIYF.